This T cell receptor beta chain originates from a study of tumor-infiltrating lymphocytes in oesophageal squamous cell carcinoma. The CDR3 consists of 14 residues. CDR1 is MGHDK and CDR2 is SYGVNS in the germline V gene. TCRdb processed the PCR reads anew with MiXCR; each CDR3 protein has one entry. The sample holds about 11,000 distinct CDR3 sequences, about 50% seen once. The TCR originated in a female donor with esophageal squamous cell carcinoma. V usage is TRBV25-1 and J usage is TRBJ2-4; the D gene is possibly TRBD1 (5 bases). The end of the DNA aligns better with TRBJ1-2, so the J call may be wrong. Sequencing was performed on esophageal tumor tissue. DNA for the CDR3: TGTGCCAGCAGTGAAGTCCGGGACGACTATGGCTACACCTTC. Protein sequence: CASSEVRDDYGYTF.